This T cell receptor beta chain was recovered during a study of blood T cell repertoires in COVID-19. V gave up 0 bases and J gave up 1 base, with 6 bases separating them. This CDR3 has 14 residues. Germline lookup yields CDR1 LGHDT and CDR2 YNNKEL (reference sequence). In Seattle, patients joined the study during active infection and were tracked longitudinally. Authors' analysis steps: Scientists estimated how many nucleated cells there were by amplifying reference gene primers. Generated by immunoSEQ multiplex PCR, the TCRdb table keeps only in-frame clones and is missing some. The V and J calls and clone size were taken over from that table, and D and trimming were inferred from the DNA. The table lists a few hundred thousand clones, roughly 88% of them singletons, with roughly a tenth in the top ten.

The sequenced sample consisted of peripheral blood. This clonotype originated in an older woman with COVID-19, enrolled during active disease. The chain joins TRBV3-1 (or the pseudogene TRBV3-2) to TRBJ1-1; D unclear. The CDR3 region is CASSQDIRNTEAFF. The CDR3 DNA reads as TGTGCCAGCAGCCAAGATATTAGGAACACTGAAGCTTTCTTT.